This T cell receptor beta chain was sequenced in a study of T cell clonotyping in hematopoietic cell transplantation. Time point denoted: recipient sample about 28 days before transplant, after cytoreduction. Measured with immunoSEQ multiplex PCR; TCRdb has only the in-frame clones, and not every one. This sample has around 27,000 clones; 60% to 80% occur once, and the top ten carry about 5.9%. The CDR3 extends over 13 amino acids. Germline-derived CDR1 and CDR2 are LNHNV and YYDKDF (reference sequence). Germline trimming cut 8 bases from V and 1 base from J; bases unmatched to any gene: 4. This chain links TRBV15 with TRBJ2-7; 8 nucleotides align to TRBD1. Sequenced here: peripheral blood mononuclear cells, sampled before stem cell transplant. The TCR was taken from a man between 50 and 59 years old with myelodysplastic syndrome. Some clones in this sample may be carry-over from other donors' samples. This CDR3 reads CATQRTGSYEQYF. CDR3 nucleotide sequence: TGTGCCACCCAACGGACAGGGTCCTACGAGCAGTACTTC. Full variable domain (rest looked up from reference TRBV15 and TRBJ2-7): DAMVIQNPRYQVTQFGKPVTLSCSQTLNHNVMYWYQQKSSQAPKLLFHYYDKDFNNEADTPDNFQSRRPNTSFCFLDIRSPGLGDTAMYLCATQRTGSYEQYFGPGTRLTVT.